This T cell receptor beta chain was recovered during a study of lymphopenia after photon versus proton radiotherapy. About this clone: Its specificity is not known.

Study observations and caveats: Under photons, naive T cells and diversity fell while effector/memory populations rose.

Clones were sequenced by immunoSEQ multiplex PCR, and TCRdb holds only the in-frame ones, with some missing. There are approximately 170,000 clones in the sample; less than 90% occur only once, and around 4.5% lies in the top ten. From germline, CDR1 is MNHEY and CDR2 SMNVEV (reference sequence). This CDR3 spans 14 amino acids. The junction had 6 bases not matched to a gene; V was cut back by 5 bases and J by 5 bases. The chain links TRBV27 to TRBJ1-5, with 7 bases identical to TRBD1. The sample in question was peripheral blood, obtained from a patient treated with photon-based radiotherapy. The sequence was obtained from a man in his fifties with gastric cancer. For the CDR3, the DNA is TGTGCCAGCAGTCACTACAGGGGAGATCAGCCCCAGCATTTT. Its protein is CASSHYRGDQPQHF.